What follows are 3 T cell receptor beta chains derived from one specimen sequenced in a study of beta chain features in type 1 diabetes. General study points: In every one of the four CD4+ subsets, TCRB CDR3s were moderately but significantly shorter in Type 1 diabetes patients.

As every portion of the isolated RNA was reverse transcribed, the sequencing read expressed TCRB transcripts. Clones were sequenced by immunoSEQ multiplex PCR, and TCRdb holds only the in-frame ones, with some missing. This sample yields over 650,000 clones, of which 11% to 15% are seen a single time; 0.03% to 0.045% belongs to the top ten. These TCRs' antigens remain unknown. The specimen sequenced was naive CD4+ T cells from blood. The receptors were sampled from a man aged 18 to 29 with type 1 diabetes.

This clone came up a few times. The V and J genes are TRBV29-1 and TRBJ2-1, with TRBD1 matching 9 bases. In germline, CDR1 is SQVTM, CDR2 ANQGSEA. This CDR3 region has 12 residues. Trimming cost V 5 bases and J 7 bases; bases outside gene matches: 3. CDR3 residues: CSVQGQGNEQFF. The CDR3 bases are TGCAGCGTTCAGGGACAGGGTAATGAGCAGTTCTTC.

This clone has more than one count but fewer than ten. V and J are TRBV15 and TRBJ2-7; no reliable D call. This CDR3 is 15 amino acids long. Germline V CDR1 and CDR2: LNHNV, YYDKDF (reference sequence). V lost 0 bases and J 0 bases, leaving 9 bases between the germline ends. The CDR3 here is CATSREYDLSYEQYF. The CDR3 nucleotides are TGTGCCACCAGCAGAGAGTACGATCTCTCCTACGAGCAGTACTTC. Based on the CDR3 plus reference TRBV15 and TRBJ2-7, the full variable domain is DAMVIQNPRYQVTQFGKPVTLSCSQTLNHNVMYWYQQKSSQAPKLLFHYYDKDFNNEADTPDNFQSRRPNTSFCFLDIRSPGLGDTAMYLCATSREYDLSYEQYFGPGTRLTVT.

V and J are TRBV4-3 and TRBJ2-5; TRBD2 aligns across 9 bases. The CDR3 runs to 16 residues. Germline CDR1 and CDR2: LGHNA and YSLEER. The J segment lost 2 bases and the V segment lost 4 bases, leaving 8 bases of the junction unmatched. CDR3 nucleotides: TGCGCCAGCAGCCCGTCTAGGGCGGGGGGGCAAGAGACCCAGTACTTC. Amino acids: CASSPSRAGGQETQYF.